The source of this T cell receptor beta chain is a study of blood T cell repertoires in COVID-19. Study-wide context: Acute-phase and convalescent COVID-19 samples originated in the United States, Italy and Spain. T cells, B-cell-depleted T cells, or PBMCs supplied cDNA or gDNA.

The germline gives CDR1 SGHDT, CDR2 YYEEEE. V dropped 5 bases and J dropped 5; count of bases not matched to a gene: 6. The CDR3 has 15 amino acids. In the source study's methods: Nucleated cell number was recorded as an estimate derived from reference gene primer amplification. Some clones are missing from TCRdb's copy, which holds only in-frame ones; the method was immunoSEQ multiplex PCR. V and J calls and clone size follow that table, whereas D and trimming were derived from the DNA. The sample lists approximately 160,000 clones, roughly 84% seen once, with 12% to 15% in the top ten. This sequence joins TRBV5-6 and TRBJ2-3; 12 bases agree with TRBD1. Sequencing was done on a sample of peripheral blood. The source is a man in his late teens or twenties with active or convalescent COVID-19. Here the CDR3 reads CASSAGTGGVDTQYF. The CDR3 coding sequence is TGTGCCAGCAGTGCCGGGACAGGGGGCGTAGATACGCAGTATTTT.